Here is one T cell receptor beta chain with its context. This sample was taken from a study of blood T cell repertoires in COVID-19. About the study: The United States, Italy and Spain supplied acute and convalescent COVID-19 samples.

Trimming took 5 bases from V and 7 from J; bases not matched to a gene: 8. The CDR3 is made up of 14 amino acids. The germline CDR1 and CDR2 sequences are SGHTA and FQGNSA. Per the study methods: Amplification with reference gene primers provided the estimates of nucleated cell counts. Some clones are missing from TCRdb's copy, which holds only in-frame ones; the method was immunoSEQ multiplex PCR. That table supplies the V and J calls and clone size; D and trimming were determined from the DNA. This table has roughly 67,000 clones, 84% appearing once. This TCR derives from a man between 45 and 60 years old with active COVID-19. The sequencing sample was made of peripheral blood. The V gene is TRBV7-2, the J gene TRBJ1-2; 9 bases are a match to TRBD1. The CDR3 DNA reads TGTGCCAGCAGCCTGGACAGGGGACGTGGTGGCTACACCTTC. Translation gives CASSLDRGRGGYTF.